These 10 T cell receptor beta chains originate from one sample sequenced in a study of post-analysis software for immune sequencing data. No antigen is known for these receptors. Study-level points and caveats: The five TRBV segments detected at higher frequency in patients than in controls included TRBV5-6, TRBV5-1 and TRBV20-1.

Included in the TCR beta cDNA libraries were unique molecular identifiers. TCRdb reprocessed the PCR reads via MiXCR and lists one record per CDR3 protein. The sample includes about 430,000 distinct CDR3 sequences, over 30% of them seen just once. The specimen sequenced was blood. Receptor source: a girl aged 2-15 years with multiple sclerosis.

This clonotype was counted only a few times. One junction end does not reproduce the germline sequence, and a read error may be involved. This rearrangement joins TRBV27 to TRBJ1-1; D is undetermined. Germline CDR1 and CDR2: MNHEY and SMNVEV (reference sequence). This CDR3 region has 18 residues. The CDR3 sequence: CSSPPSHSKCAPNTEAFF. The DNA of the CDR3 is TGTTCCAGCCCACCCTCGCACAGCAAGTGTGCGCCAAACACTGAAGCTTTCTTT.

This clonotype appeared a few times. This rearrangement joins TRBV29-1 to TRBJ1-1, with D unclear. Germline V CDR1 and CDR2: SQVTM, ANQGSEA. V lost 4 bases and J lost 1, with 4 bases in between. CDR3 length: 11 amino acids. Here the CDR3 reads CSVGWNTEAFF. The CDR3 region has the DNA TGCAGCGTTGGGTGGAACACTGAAGCTTTCTTT.

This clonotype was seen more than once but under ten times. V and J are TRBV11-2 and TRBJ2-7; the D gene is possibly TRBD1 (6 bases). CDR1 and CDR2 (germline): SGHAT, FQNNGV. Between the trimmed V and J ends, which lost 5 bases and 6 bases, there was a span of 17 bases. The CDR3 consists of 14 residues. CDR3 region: CASSPYNRAGEQYF. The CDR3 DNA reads TGTGCCAGCAGCCCCTACAACAGGGCCGGCGAGCAGTACTTC.

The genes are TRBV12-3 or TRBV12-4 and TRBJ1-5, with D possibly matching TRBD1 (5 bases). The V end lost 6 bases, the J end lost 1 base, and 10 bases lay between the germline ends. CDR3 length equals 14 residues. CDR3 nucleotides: TGTGCCAGCAGGGGCCCAGGGAGCAATCAGCCCCAGCATTTT. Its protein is CASRGPGSNQPQHF.

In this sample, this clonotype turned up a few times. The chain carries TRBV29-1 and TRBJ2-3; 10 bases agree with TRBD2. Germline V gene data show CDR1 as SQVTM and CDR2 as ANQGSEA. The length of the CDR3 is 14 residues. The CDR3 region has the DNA TGCAGTTTAAGAACTAGCGGGGAGGGGGATACGCAGTATTTT. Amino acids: CSLRTSGEGDTQYF.

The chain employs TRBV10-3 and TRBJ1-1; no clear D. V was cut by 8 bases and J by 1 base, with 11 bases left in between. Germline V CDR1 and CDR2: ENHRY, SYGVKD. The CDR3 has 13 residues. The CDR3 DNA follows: TGTGCCATCCGGGCGCCAGAGAACACTGAAGCTTTCTTT. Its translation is CAIRAPENTEAFF.

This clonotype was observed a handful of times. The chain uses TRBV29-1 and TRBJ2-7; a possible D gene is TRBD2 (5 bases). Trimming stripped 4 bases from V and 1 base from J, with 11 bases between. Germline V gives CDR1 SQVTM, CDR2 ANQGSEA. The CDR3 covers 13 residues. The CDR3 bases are TGCAGCGTTGTCTGGCGGACTTCCTACGAGCAGTACTTC. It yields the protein CSVVWRTSYEQYF.

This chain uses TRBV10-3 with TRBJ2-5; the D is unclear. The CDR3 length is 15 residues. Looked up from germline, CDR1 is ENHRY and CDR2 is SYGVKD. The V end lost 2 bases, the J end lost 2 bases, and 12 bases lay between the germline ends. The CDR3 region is CAISEGRGDQETQYF. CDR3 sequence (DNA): TGTGCCATCAGTGAGGGGCGTGGGGATCAAGAGACCCAGTACTTC.

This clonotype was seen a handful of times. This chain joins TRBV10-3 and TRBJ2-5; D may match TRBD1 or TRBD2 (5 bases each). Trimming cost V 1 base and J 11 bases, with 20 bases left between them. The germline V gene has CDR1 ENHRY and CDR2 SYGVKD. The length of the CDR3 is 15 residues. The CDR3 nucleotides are TGTGCCATCAGTGAGTTTGGGGGAGTCAGAGATGAGCAGTACTTC. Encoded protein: CAISEFGGVRDEQYF.

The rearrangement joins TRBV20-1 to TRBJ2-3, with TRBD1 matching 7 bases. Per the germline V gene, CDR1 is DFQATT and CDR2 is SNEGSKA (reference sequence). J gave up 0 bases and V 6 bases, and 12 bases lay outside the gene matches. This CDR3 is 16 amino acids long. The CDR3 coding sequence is TGCAGTGCCCGAATACGACAGGGATGGAGCACAGATACGCAGTATTTT. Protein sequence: CSARIRQGWSTDTQYF.